This T cell receptor (beta chain) is drawn from a study of CD8+ T cells in alopecia areata. Notes on the study in general: There was only one nonresponder, so it was unclear how baseline CD8+ expansion relates to response.

Noted treatment: oral pan-JAK inhibitor, 5-10 mg twice daily. V was cut by 8 bases and J by 4 bases, with 20 bases left in between. There are 15 residues in the CDR3. Per the germline V gene, CDR1 is SEHNR and CDR2 is FQNEAQ (reference sequence). Extraction of RNA preceded its reverse transcription into cDNA, which served as the sequencing template. Sequencing used immunoSEQ multiplex PCR; TCRdb keeps in-frame clones, though not all of them. The sample lists 150,000 to 200,000 clones, 50% to 65% seen once, with 10% to 13% in the top ten. Worth noting for this clone: Its antigen is still unknown.

This specimen was CD8+ T cells sorted from blood, taken at week 24, from a patient treated with tofacitinib. V and J are TRBV7-9 and TRBJ2-5, with no clear D. This clonotype originated in a human donor with alopecia areata. As DNA, the CDR3 is TGTGCCAGCTTAGCCCCTTCGGGTTCCTTAGAGACCCAGTACTTC. Its protein product is CASLAPSGSLETQYF.